The 18 T cell receptor beta chains below were found in one sample sequenced in a study of blood T cell repertoires in COVID-19. Using immunoSEQ multiplex PCR, the repertoire was profiled, and TCRdb retains in-frame clones only, with some absent. Here the sample spans roughly 310,000 clones, roughly 90% being singletons. Sequencing was performed on PBMCs or T cells enriched from blood (not recorded which). The receptor set was obtained from a man in his 60s who had recovered from COVID-19.

The V gene is TRBV9, the J gene TRBJ2-1; TRBD2 agrees at 10 bases. The length of the CDR3 is 15 residues. CDR1 SGDLS and CDR2 YYNGEE come from the germline V gene. V was clipped by 3 bases and J by 4 bases; unmatched bases: 4. This CDR3 is CASSEGLAQYNEQFF. CDR3 nucleotide sequence: TGTGCCAGCAGCGAGGGACTAGCGCAGTACAATGAGCAGTTCTTC.

The rearrangement links TRBV3-1 (or the pseudogene TRBV3-2) to TRBJ1-4; weak D call: TRBD1 (6 bases). The length of the CDR3 is 16 residues. The germline CDR1 and CDR2 sequences are LGHDT and YNNKEL (reference sequence). V shed 4 bases and J shed 5 bases, with 17 bases lying between them. In DNA form, the CDR3 reads TGTGCCAGCAGCCCAACGCAGGGGCTATCAAATGAAAAACTGTTTTTT. The encoded protein is CASSPTQGLSNEKLFF.

The chain couples TRBV4-1 to TRBJ2-1; TRBD2 aligns across 13 bases. CDR3 size: 16 residues. CDR1 and CDR2 from the germline V gene are MGHRA and YSYEKL. After removal of 1 base from V and 8 bases from J, the junction contained 5 bases not matched to a gene. The CDR3 is CASSQGLAGGQDEQFF. The CDR3 DNA reads TGCGCCAGCAGCCAAGGACTAGCGGGAGGTCAGGATGAGCAGTTCTTC.

The chain uses TRBV18 and TRBJ1-2, with D tentatively TRBD1 (6 bases). V was clipped by 4 bases and J by 7 bases, with 22 bases between them. Germline V gene lookup returns CDR1 KGHSH and CDR2 LQKENI. CDR3 size: 16 residues. The DNA for the CDR3 is TGTGCCAGCTCACTCCCTCCGAGACAGGAGAAGGGTGGCTACACCTTC. Amino acid sequence: CASSLPPRQEKGGYTF. The entire variable domain, with the rest obtained from reference TRBV18 and TRBJ1-2, is as follows: NAGVMQNPRHLVRRRGQEARLRCSPMKGHSHVYWYRQLPEEGLKFMVYLQKENIIDESGMPKERFSAEFPKEGPSILRIQQVVRGDSAAYFCASSLPPRQEKGGYTFGSGTRLTVV.

V gene TRBV19 combines with J gene TRBJ1-1; unclear D gene. Trimming pared 7 bases from V and 6 bases from J, leaving 15 bases between. The CDR3 runs 13 residues. Germline loops: CDR1 LNHDA, CDR2 SQIVND (reference sequence). Here the CDR3 reads CASKGPTRAEAFF. The CDR3, as DNA: TGTGCCAGTAAAGGTCCAACGAGGGCTGAAGCTTTCTTT.

The V gene is TRBV13, the J gene TRBJ2-3, with 8 nucleotides matching TRBD1. CDR1 is PRHDT, CDR2 FYEKMQ, per germline (reference sequence). Trimming cost V 6 bases and J 4 bases; bases outside gene matches: 12. The CDR3 has 16 amino acids. Here the CDR3 reads CASSQNPGQDADTQYF. CDR3 sequence (DNA): TGTGCCAGCAGTCAAAATCCGGGACAGGACGCAGATACGCAGTATTTT.

This chain links TRBV10-2 with TRBJ2-1, with 12 bases that match TRBD2. V lost 6 bases, J lost 3 bases, and 12 bases stayed unmatched. Germline values: CDR1 WSHSY, CDR2 SAAADI. The CDR3 consists of 18 residues. This CDR3 is CASRANGLAGIGYNEQFF. The CDR3 DNA follows: TGCGCCAGCAGAGCGAACGGACTAGCGGGAATCGGCTACAATGAGCAGTTCTTC.

This rearrangement joins TRBV18 to TRBJ2-1; 7 nucleotides line up with TRBD2. V shed 2 bases and J 3 bases; nucleotides not matched to a gene: 10. CDR1 is KGHSH, CDR2 LQKENI, per germline. The CDR3 runs 17 residues. Written as DNA, the CDR3 is TGTGCCAGCTCACCATTGACTAGCCCCACTAACTACAATGAGCAGTTCTTC. Protein sequence: CASSPLTSPTNYNEQFF.

This rearrangement joins TRBV18 to TRBJ2-7; D possibly corresponds to TRBD2 (7 bases). Germline-derived CDR1 and CDR2 are KGHSH and LQKENI. Trimming took off 4 bases at V and 0 bases at J, with 31 bases between the two ends. This CDR3 is 21 amino acids long. The CDR3 DNA reads as TGTGCCAGCTCACGCAATACCCCGACAGGAATAAGGAGCGGGAACTCCTACGAGCAGTACTTC. Translating gives CASSRNTPTGIRSGNSYEQYF.

The genes are TRBV3-1 (or the pseudogene TRBV3-2) and TRBJ2-2; 7 bases fit TRBD1. The CDR3 contains 15 residues. CDR1 and CDR2 (germline): LGHDT, YNNKEL (reference sequence). Trimming cost V 5 bases and J 2 bases; bases outside gene matches: 5. CDR3 amino acids: CASSYRDRNTGELFF. CDR3 in DNA: TGTGCCAGCAGCTACCGGGACAGAAACACCGGGGAGCTGTTTTTT.

The rearrangement joins TRBV12-3 or TRBV12-4 to TRBJ2-7; D unclear. CDR3 length: 12 amino acids. Trimming stripped 3 bases from V and 6 bases from J, with 9 bases between. DNA for the CDR3: TGTGCCAGCAGTTTTGGGCAGCTCGAGCAGTACTTC. Translating it yields CASSFGQLEQYF.

The chain joins TRBV9 to TRBJ1-1; D gene uncertain. There are 15 residues in the CDR3. Germline CDR1 SGDLS, CDR2 YYNGEE. V shed 0 bases and J shed 0 bases, with 9 bases lying between them. The CDR3 DNA sequence: TGTGCCAGCAGCGTAGCAGGCAACCTGAACACTGAAGCTTTCTTT. It codes for CASSVAGNLNTEAFF.

This clone was picked up a small number of times. V usage is TRBV5-6 and J usage is TRBJ2-2; no clear D. The germline gives CDR1 SGHDT, CDR2 YYEEEE. V shed 1 base and J shed 3 bases, with 10 bases lying between them. CDR3 length: 15 amino acids. The CDR3, as DNA: TGTGCCAGCAGCTTGTCAGGCCCGGACACCGGGGAGCTGTTTTTT. Translation gives CASSLSGPDTGELFF.

The rearrangement joins TRBV27 to TRBJ2-7; 7 nucleotides agree with TRBD1. J was trimmed by 5 bases and V by 3 bases; bases with no gene match: 10. The germline gives CDR1 MNHEY, CDR2 SMNVEV (reference sequence). CDR3 length: 15 residues. CDR3: CASSFPTGWGDEQYF. CDR3 DNA sequence: TGTGCCAGCAGTTTCCCGACAGGGTGGGGAGACGAGCAGTACTTC.

V gene TRBV6-5 combines with J gene TRBJ1-1; no firm D call. The V end was cut by 4 bases, the J end by 4 bases, with 13 bases between. The germline V gene encodes CDR1 MNHEY and CDR2 SVGAGI. The CDR3 totals 14 residues. The CDR3 here is CASSLQYRGTEAFF. CDR3 nucleotides: TGTGCCAGCAGTTTACAGTACCGGGGCACTGAAGCTTTCTTT.

The rearrangement uses TRBV30 and TRBJ1-1; the D gene is possibly TRBD1 (6 bases). CDR3 length equals 15 residues. The germline V gene encodes CDR1 GTSNPN and CDR2 SVGIG (reference sequence). With 0 bases removed from V and 2 bases from J, the gap between germline ends came to 13 bases. CDR3 DNA sequence: TGTGCCTGGAGTGTACAGGGACACGGAAACACTGAAGCTTTCTTT. It codes for CAWSVQGHGNTEAFF. Based on the CDR3 plus reference TRBV30 and TRBJ1-1, the full variable domain is SQTIHQWPATLVQPVGSPLSLECTVEGTSNPNLYWYRQAAGRGLQLLFYSVGIGQISSEVPQNLSASRPQDRQFILSSKKLLLSDSGFYLCAWSVQGHGNTEAFFGQGTRLTVV.

V is TRBV2 and J is TRBJ1-3; no clear D gene. The V end lost 5 bases, the J end lost 4 bases, and 9 bases lay between the germline ends. The CDR3 has 13 amino acids. Germline values: CDR1 SNHLY, CDR2 FYNNEI. The CDR3 nucleotides read TGTGCCAGCAGTATGGCAGGAGGAAACACCATATATTTT. It is translated as CASSMAGGNTIYF.

DNA for the CDR3: TGTGCCAGCAGCGTAAGCTACAATCAGCCCCAGCATTTT. Its protein product is CASSVSYNQPQHF. This chain links TRBV9 with TRBJ1-5; D remains ambiguous. Germline V lookup: CDR1 SGDLS, CDR2 YYNGEE. Trimming cost V 1 base and J 3 bases, with 5 bases left between them. This CDR3 contains 13 residues.